Listed here are 7 T cell receptor beta chains from one sample, sequenced in a study of identical twins. TCRdb used MiXCR to reprocess the 5' RACE reads, holding one entry per CDR3 protein. Of 500,000 or so distinct CDR3 sequences listed, 22% are singletons. Separately, the same data were catalogued under a study of T cells expressing NK-cell markers.

Material for sequencing was CD4+ T cells sorted from blood. These receptors were collected from a woman aged 18 to 35 in good health.

The V and J genes are TRBV6-1 and TRBJ2-5; D may correspond to TRBD1 or TRBD2 (5 bases each). The CDR3 covers 14 residues. Trimming cost V 5 bases and J 4 bases, with 14 bases left between them. Per the germline V gene, CDR1 is MNHNS and CDR2 is SASEGT. CDR3 coding DNA: TGTGCCAGCAGTACGGGACCTGAGGGAGAGACCCAGTACTTC. It is translated as CASSTGPEGETQYF.

This clonotype was detected many times. The chain carries TRBV20-1 and TRBJ2-1; D remains ambiguous. Deletions cut 5 bases from V and 5 bases from J, with 7 bases between. Germline V CDR1 and CDR2: DFQATT, SNEGSKA (reference sequence). The CDR3 sequence is 11 residues long. Here the CDR3 DNA reads TGCAGTGCTTCCCCTCACAATGAGCAGTTCTTC. The encoded protein is CSASPHNEQFF.

The chain employs TRBV12-3 or TRBV12-4 and TRBJ2-7, with 8 nucleotides matching TRBD1. CDR3 length: 14 amino acids. V shed 5 bases and J 4 bases; nucleotides not matched to a gene: 7. CDR3 coding DNA: TGTGCCAGCAGTCCCTGGACAGGGAGGTACGAGCAGTACTTC. It encodes CASSPWTGRYEQYF.

The chain employs TRBV4-3 and TRBJ2-5, with D maybe TRBD2 (5 bases). V was trimmed by 1 base and J by 1 base, leaving 22 bases between them. The germline CDR1 and CDR2 sequences are LGHNA and YSLEER. CDR3 length: 19 residues. CDR3 bases: TGCGCCAGCAGCCAAGCCTACCGGGAACCGGGCGCGGGCCAAGAGACCCAGTACTTC. Translation gives CASSQAYREPGAGQETQYF.

There are a few counts of this clonotype. V usage is TRBV12-3 or TRBV12-4 and J usage is TRBJ2-5; 7 bases align to TRBD1. After removal of 5 bases from V and 10 bases from J, the junction contained 4 bases not matched to a gene. This CDR3 spans 11 amino acids. CDR3: CASSGRDSQYF. CDR3 DNA: TGTGCCAGCAGTGGCCGGGACAGCCAGTACTTC.

The chain recombines TRBV29-1 with TRBJ2-1; D gene ambiguous. There are 14 residues in the CDR3. Looked up from germline, CDR1 is SQVTM and CDR2 is ANQGSEA. V gave up 7 bases and J gave up 0 bases, with 13 bases separating them. This chain's CDR3 is CSATTLSSYNEQFF. DNA for the CDR3: TGCAGCGCGACGACTCTGAGCTCCTACAATGAGCAGTTCTTC.

This chain connects TRBV5-6 to TRBJ2-1; D remains ambiguous. This CDR3 region has 14 residues. Trimming removed 2 bases from V and 2 bases from J, with 8 bases in between. Germline values: CDR1 SGHDT, CDR2 YYEEEE. The CDR3 protein is CASSFTTPYNEQFF. The CDR3 DNA reads TGTGCCAGCAGCTTCACGACTCCCTACAATGAGCAGTTCTTC.